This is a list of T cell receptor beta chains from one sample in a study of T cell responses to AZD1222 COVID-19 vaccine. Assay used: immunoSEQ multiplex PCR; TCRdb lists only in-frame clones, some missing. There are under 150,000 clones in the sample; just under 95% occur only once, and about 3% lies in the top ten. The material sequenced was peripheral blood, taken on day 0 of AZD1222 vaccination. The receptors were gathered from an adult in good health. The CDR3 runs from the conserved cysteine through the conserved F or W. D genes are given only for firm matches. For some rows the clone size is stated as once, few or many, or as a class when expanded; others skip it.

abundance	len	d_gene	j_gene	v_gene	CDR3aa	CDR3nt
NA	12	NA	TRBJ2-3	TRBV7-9	CASSRLGSPQYF	TGTGCCAGCAGTCGATTAGGGTCCCCGCAGTATTTT
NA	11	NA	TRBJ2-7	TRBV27	CASSSGSEQYF	TGTGCCAGCAGCTCCGGTAGCGAGCAGTACTTC
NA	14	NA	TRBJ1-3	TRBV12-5	CASASRGAGNTIYF	TGTGCTAGTGCCTCGCGTGGGGCCGGAAACACCATATATTTT
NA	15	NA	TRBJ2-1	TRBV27	CASSQGLVSPNEQFF	TGTGCCAGCAGCCAGGGGCTAGTGAGTCCCAATGAGCAGTTCTTC
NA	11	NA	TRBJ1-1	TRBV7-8	CASSLVGEAFF	TGTGCCAGCAGCTTAGTTGGTGAAGCTTTCTTT
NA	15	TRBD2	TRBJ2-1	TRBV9	CASSVGLAGFNEQFF	TGTGCCAGCAGCGTAGGACTAGCGGGTTTCAATGAGCAGTTCTTC
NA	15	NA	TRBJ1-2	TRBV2	CASSRGKGSNYGYTF	TGTGCCAGCAGCCGGGGGAAGGGATCTAACTATGGCTACACCTTC
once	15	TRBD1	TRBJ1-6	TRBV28	CASSYRDRINSPLHF	TGTGCCAGCAGTTACCGGGACAGGATTAATTCACCCCTCCACTTT
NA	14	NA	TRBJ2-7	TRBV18	CASSLFPGSYEQYF	TGTGCCAGCTCACTCTTTCCGGGGTCCTACGAGCAGTACTTC
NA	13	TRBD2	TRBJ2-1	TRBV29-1	CSARLGAGDEQFF	TGCAGCGCCCGTCTCGGAGCGGGGGATGAGCAGTTCTTC
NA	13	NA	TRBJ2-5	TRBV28	CASSLLGQETQYF	TGTGCCAGCAGTCTACTCGGCCAAGAGACCCAGTACTTC
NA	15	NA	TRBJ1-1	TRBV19	CASSIASTGNTEAFF	TGTGCCAGTAGTATAGCATCGACAGGGAACACTGAAGCTTTCTTT
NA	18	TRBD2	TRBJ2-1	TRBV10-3	CAISEPSMARLANNEQFF	TGTGCCATCAGTGAGCCAAGCATGGCCAGACTAGCGAACAATGAGCAGTTCTTC
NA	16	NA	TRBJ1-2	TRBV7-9	CASSLAPGKANYGYTF	TGTGCCAGCAGCTTAGCCCCCGGCAAAGCTAACTATGGCTACACCTTC
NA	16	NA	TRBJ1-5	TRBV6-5	CASSYPGPGSNQPQHF	TGTGCCAGCAGTTATCCGGGACCGGGCTCCAATCAGCCCCAGCATTTT
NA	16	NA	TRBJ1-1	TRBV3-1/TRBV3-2	CASSQEGWRLNTEAFF	TGTGCCAGCAGCCAAGAGGGATGGAGATTGAACACTGAAGCTTTCTTT